This note documents a single T cell receptor beta chain sequence. What it binds is unknown. This CDR3 spans 14 amino acids. V lost 4 bases to trimming and J lost 8 bases; unmatched junction nucleotides: 2. Germline CDR1 SNHLY, CDR2 FYNNEI. Time point indicated: pretreatment peripheral blood. A total of 1 to 8 samples per patient were collected pretreatment and on-treatment. These data are taken from a study of PD-L1 blockade in urothelial cancer. Across the study: Blood drawn 3 weeks (second dose) and 6 weeks after treatment start was analyzed. A median approximately 150,000 T cells were found in blood samples. Findings and caveats of the study: Durable-benefit patients showed greater tumor-associated blood clone expansion at 3 weeks.

Sequenced by immunoSEQ multiplex PCR; TCRdb stores in-frame clones only, minus some. The sample lists 130,000 or so clones, less than 85% occurring once. The chain is built from TRBV2 and TRBJ2-4, with 13 bases identical to TRBD2. The starting material was PBMCs, obtained around atezolizumab (anti-PD-L1) treatment. This clonotype originated in a man aged 45 to 65 with urothelial cancer. In DNA form, the CDR3 reads TGTGCCAGCAGTGGGACTAGCGGGAGAGACATTCAGTACTTC. Translating gives CASSGTSGRDIQYF.